The rows below give T cell receptor beta chains drawn from one sample of a study of T cells in Graves' hyperthyroidism and ophthalmopathy. TCRdb ran MiXCR on the multiplex PCR reads and lists one entry per CDR3 protein. The sample includes 640,000 or so distinct CDR3 sequences, 14% of them seen just once. Specimen: blood. These TCRs come from a young woman with Graves' ophthalmopathy. Both conserved end residues are part of each CDR3. D genes are given only for firm matches. Rows give clone size only sometimes, using once, few, many, or a class for an expanded clone.

abundance,v_gene,d_gene,j_gene,CDR3aa,CDR3nt
-,TRBV12-5,-,TRBJ2-7,CASGLSTYEQYF,TGTGCTAGTGGTTTATCAACCTACGAGCAGTACTTC
-,TRBV28,TRBD2,TRBJ2-5,CASSLDSFPGLAGLETQYF,TGTGCCAGCAGCTTAGACAGTTTTCCGGGACTAGCGGGTTTAGAGACCCAGTACTTC
many,TRBV7-9,-,TRBJ2-1,CASSVEGRIYNEQFF,TGTGCCAGCAGCGTCGAGGGGAGAATCTACAATGAGCAGTTCTTC
-,TRBV19,TRBD2,TRBJ2-5,CASTPSGRISYQETQYF,TGTGCCAGTACCCCTAGCGGGAGAATCTCGTACCAAGAGACCCAGTACTTC
-,TRBV18,TRBD2,TRBJ2-5,CASSPSSGAQETQYF,TGTGCCAGCTCACCCTCTAGCGGAGCCCAAGAGACCCAGTACTTC
many,TRBV6-1,TRBD1,TRBJ2-1,CASSERQGYNEQFF,TGTGCCAGCAGTGAGAGACAGGGCTACAATGAGCAGTTCTTC
many,TRBV6-2/TRBV6-3,TRBD2,TRBJ2-3,CASSYSTSGSPTDTQYF,TGTGCCAGCAGTTACTCGACTAGCGGGAGTCCCACAGATACGCAGTATTTT
many,TRBV28,TRBD2,TRBJ2-3,CASVLAGSTDTQYF,TGTGCCAGCGTCCTAGCGGGCAGCACAGATACGCAGTATTTT
many,TRBV18,-,TRBJ2-5,CASSPGSGETQYF,TGTGCCAGCTCACCAGGGAGCGGGGAGACCCAGTACTTC
-,TRBV19,-,TRBJ1-3,CASSKYETAGNTIYF,TGTGCCAGTAGTAAATACGAGACAGCTGGAAACACCATATATTTT
many,TRBV5-5,-,TRBJ2-3,CASSHRQAGDTQYF,TGTGCCAGCTCACACCGACAGGCCGGGGATACGCAGTATTTT
many,TRBV5-1,TRBD1,TRBJ2-7,CASSLAATGVDEQYF,TGCGCCAGCAGCTTGGCCGCGACAGGGGTTGACGAGCAGTACTTC
few,TRBV12-3/TRBV12-4,-,TRBJ2-3,CASSENLAFQTDTQYF,TGTGCCAGCAGCGAGAATCTAGCCTTCCAAACAGATACGCAGTATTTT
many,TRBV14,TRBD1,TRBJ1-1,CASSQTGGTDTEAFF,TGTGCCAGCAGCCAGACAGGGGGCACGGACACTGAAGCTTTCTTT
-,TRBV5-4,TRBD2,TRBJ2-5,CASSKGLAQQETQYF,TGTGCCAGCAGCAAGGGACTAGCGCAGCAAGAGACCCAGTACTTC
many,TRBV5-1,TRBD1,TRBJ1-3,CASSLQGANGNTIYF,TGCGCCAGCAGCTTACAGGGGGCTAATGGAAACACCATATATTTT
many,TRBV7-9,-,TRBJ1-2,CASSLVTANYGYTF,TGTGCCAGCAGCTTAGTTACAGCTAACTATGGCTACACCTTC
-,TRBV19,TRBD1,TRBJ2-7,CASSIGQGTHEQYF,TGTGCCAGTAGTATTGGACAGGGAACCCACGAGCAGTACTTC
many,TRBV27,-,TRBJ2-3,CASSAIQGKDTQYF,TGTGCCAGCAGCGCCATACAGGGAAAAGATACGCAGTATTTT
-,TRBV6-1,-,TRBJ1-1,CASSGGARPADEAFF,TGTGCCAGCAGTGGAGGTGCCAGGCCCGCGGATGAAGCTTTCTTT